One and the same sample provided the 22 T cell receptor beta chains below, sequenced in a study of breast tumors, draining lymph nodes, adjacent tissues. The lymph nodes were axillary draining lymph nodes from breast cancer patients. Each CDR3 protein gets one entry after TCRdb re-called the multiplex PCR reads with MiXCR. The table shows about 180,000 distinct CDR3 sequences, with approximately 33% occurring only once. Sequenced sample: axillary lymph node tissue. The receptors shown here come from a female donor with breast cancer. Some clones in this sample may be carry-over from other donors' samples.

This clonotype was counted a few times. At one end, the junction sequence differs from germline, possibly due to a read error. The V call is TRBV18, the J call TRBJ1-1, with D uncertain. This CDR3 contains 15 residues. Germline V gene sequence: CDR1 KGHSH, CDR2 LQKENI. CDR3 sequence reads: CASSPRPRPNTEAFF. The CDR3 DNA is TGTGCCAGCTCACCACGCCCTCGGCCCAACACTGAGGCTTTCTTT.

At least ten counts were recorded for this clonotype. The chain carries TRBV19 and TRBJ2-3, with TRBD1 matching 8 bases. V lost 5 bases and J lost 3; bases outside the gene matches: 7. CDR3 length: 15 amino acids. Per the germline V gene, CDR1 is LNHDA and CDR2 is SQIVND (reference sequence). The chain's CDR3 is CASSDGQGRTDTQYF. The CDR3 coding sequence is TGTGCCAGTAGTGACGGACAGGGACGGACAGATACGCAGTATTTT.

This clonotype was found many times. The chain employs TRBV15 and TRBJ1-6; D uncertain. The germline CDR1 and CDR2 sequences are LNHNV and YYDKDF (reference sequence). The ends were cut back, 8 bases at V and 3 bases at J, with 11 bases in the middle. The CDR3 runs 14 residues. The DNA of the CDR3 is TGTGCCACCTCGAAGATCGACTATAATTCACCCCTCCACTTT. This codes for CATSKIDYNSPLHF.

This clonotype was seen only once. The genes are TRBV20-1 and TRBJ2-7; 7 nucleotides line up with TRBD2. There are 13 residues in the CDR3. V was clipped by 8 bases and J by 3 bases; unmatched bases: 10. Germline V lookup: CDR1 DFQATT, CDR2 SNEGSKA (reference sequence). Written as DNA, the CDR3 is TGCAGTCGCGACGGGTGGGGGGGCTACGAGCAGTACTTC. It encodes CSRDGWGGYEQYF.

This clonotype was seen repeatedly, ten times or more. The gene calls are TRBV9 and TRBJ1-5, with D tentatively TRBD1 (6 bases). V was pared by 2 bases and J by 4 bases, with 10 bases between. This CDR3 comprises 14 residues. Germline CDR1 is SGDLS and CDR2 is YYNGEE. The CDR3 nucleotides are TGTGCCAGCAGCGTTTGGGGGACAAATCAGCCCCAGCATTTT. Its protein is CASSVWGTNQPQHF.

The CDR3 is CASSWRGGSNEQFF. CDR3 nucleotide sequence: TGTGCCAGCAGCTGGAGGGGGGGAAGTAATGAGCAGTTCTTC. This chain uses TRBV6-2 or TRBV6-3 with TRBJ2-1; possible D gene TRBD2, 7 bases. This CDR3 comprises 14 residues. The V end lost 6 bases, the J end lost 7 bases, and 16 bases lay between the germline ends. Germline V CDR1 and CDR2: MNHEY, SVGEGT.

This clonotype was detected a few times. J is TRBJ2-5 and V is TRBV28; D may correspond to TRBD1 or TRBD2 (5 bases each). Germline CDR1 is MDHEN and CDR2 is SYDVKM. The V end was cut by 5 bases, the J end by 5 bases, with 15 bases between. This CDR3 has 14 amino acids. CDR3 region: CASSPPLGEETQYF. CDR3 nucleotide sequence: TGTGCCAGCAGTCCCCCGTTAGGGGAGGAGACCCAGTACTTC.

As concerns this clonotype: Being one base from a much bigger clone, this may be a read error. The rearrangement joins TRBV3-1 to TRBJ2-1, with D hard to call. This CDR3 has 13 residues. CDR1 is LGHDT and CDR2 is YNNKEL in the germline V gene (reference sequence). CDR3 region: CAGSLGHGWEQFF. The CDR3 DNA reads TGTGCCGGCAGCCTAGGTCATGGATGGGAGCAGTTCTTC.

The sample holds many counts of this clonotype. CDR3 sequence: CSALPGQGRETQYF. In nucleotides, the CDR3 is TGCAGTGCTTTACCGGGACAGGGGAGAGAGACCCAGTACTTC. V is TRBV20-1 and J is TRBJ2-5; 10 nucleotides agree with TRBD1. The CDR3 contains 14 residues. Germline CDR1 is DFQATT and CDR2 is SNEGSKA (reference sequence). Trimming removed 5 bases from V and 4 bases from J; junction bases left unmatched: 7.

The sample holds many counts of this clonotype. V gene TRBV28 combines with J gene TRBJ2-7; weak D call: TRBD1 (6 bases). The CDR3 loop spans 14 amino acids. Trimming took off 3 bases at V and 5 bases at J, with 14 bases between the two ends. Germline V gene sequence: CDR1 MDHEN, CDR2 SYDVKM. The CDR3 coding sequence is TGTGCCAGCAGTTTGGTACAGGGCCTCGACGAGCAGTACTTC. Its protein is CASSLVQGLDEQYF.

The J gene is TRBJ2-1, the V gene TRBV20-1; possibly TRBD2 for D (5 bases). The CDR3 covers 15 residues. The germline V gene has CDR1 DFQATT and CDR2 SNEGSKA (reference sequence). The V and J ends lost 3 bases and 5 bases respectively, with 17 bases between them. The CDR3 spells CSASVPADLDNEQFF. The CDR3 coding sequence is TGCAGTGCTAGTGTCCCAGCGGATCTTGACAATGAGCAGTTCTTC.

This clonotype was seen only once. This sequence joins TRBV29-1 and TRBJ2-5; D call uncertain. The CDR3 loop spans 12 amino acids. The V gene lost 8 bases and the J gene lost 1 base, with 11 bases spanning the gap. The germline V gene has CDR1 SQVTM and CDR2 ANQGSEA. The CDR3 protein is CSFLRSQETQYF. CDR3 coding DNA: TGCAGCTTTCTCCGGTCCCAAGAGACCCAGTACTTC.

This chain connects TRBV20-1 to TRBJ2-5, with 12 bases fitting TRBD2. The DNA end is more similar to TRBJ2-1, so the J call may be wrong. From germline, CDR1 is DFQATT and CDR2 SNEGSKA (reference sequence). This CDR3 is built from 15 residues. DNA for the CDR3: TGCAGTGCTAGAGACTTCACTAGCGGGAGGAATGAGCAGTTCTTC. It codes for CSARDFTSGRNEQFF.

This rearrangement joins TRBV20-1 to TRBJ2-5; 7 bases match TRBD2. Germline V gene lookup returns CDR1 DFQATT and CDR2 SNEGSKA (reference sequence). Trimming cost V 3 bases and J 2 bases; bases outside gene matches: 15. This CDR3 comprises 17 residues. CDR3 region: CSARDFTNGGLQETQYF. CDR3 in DNA: TGCAGTGCTAGGGACTTTACGAACGGGGGGTTGCAAGAGACCCAGTACTTC.

This clonotype came up many times. The chain combines TRBV4-1 with TRBJ1-2; D unclear. Germline values: CDR1 MGHRA, CDR2 YSYEKL. The CDR3 runs to 16 residues. Between the trimmed V and J ends, which lost 0 bases and 2 bases, there was a span of 13 bases. DNA of the CDR3: TGCGCCAGCAGCCAAGAAGAGTCCTGGGAAAACTATGGCTACACCTTC. Translated: CASSQEESWENYGYTF.

At least ten counts were recorded for this clonotype. The CDR3 coding sequence is TGTGCCAGCAGGAGGCCGTTCGGGGCCTTAGCGGGGGTTCAGGACACCGGGGAGCTGTTTTTT. Encoded protein: CASRRPFGALAGVQDTGELFF. This rearrangement joins TRBV6-4 to TRBJ2-2; 9 bases are shared with TRBD2. V lost 6 bases to trimming and J lost 3 bases; unmatched junction nucleotides: 23. The germline gives CDR1 MRHNA, CDR2 SNTAGT. The CDR3 is 21 amino acids.

This clonotype was picked up many times. This chain links TRBV11-3 with TRBJ2-1; D is possibly TRBD2 (5 bases). CDR3 length: 16 residues. Looked up from germline, CDR1 is SGHNT and CDR2 is YENEEA. V was pared by 4 bases and J by 0 bases, with 13 bases between. The CDR3 coding sequence is TGTGCCAGCAGCTCAAGAGGGAGCAGCTCCTACAATGAGCAGTTCTTC. It translates to CASSSRGSSSYNEQFF.

This clonotype was found many times. Here the CDR3 reads CASSPSRGRASNQPQHF. The CDR3 coding sequence is TGTGCCAGCAGCCCTTCACGGGGCAGGGCATCGAATCAGCCCCAGCATTTT. This chain links TRBV7-2 with TRBJ1-5; possible D gene TRBD1, 5 bases. The ends were cut back, 5 bases at V and 4 bases at J, with 21 bases in the middle. The CDR3 runs 17 residues. CDR1 and CDR2 from the germline V gene are SGHTA and FQGNSA.

This clonotype appeared a few times. The rearrangement uses TRBV28 and TRBJ2-1; D gene unclear. This CDR3 spans 11 amino acids. Germline V gene data show CDR1 as MDHEN and CDR2 as SYDVKM. The germline V and J ends were trimmed by 6 bases and 4 bases, with 4 bases remaining between them. The CDR3 spells CASRLYNEQFF. The DNA for the CDR3 is TGTGCCAGCAGACTTTACAATGAGCAGTTCTTC.

Of note for this clonotype: Since no conserved phenylalanine or tryptophan closes the CDR3, a read error is the likely cause. The DNA is omitted, as the CDR3 cannot be located on it reliably, and the CDR3 follows TCRdb's listing. This sequence joins TRBV7-9 and TRBJ2-5; the listed D gene, TRBD2, was not tested against the DNA. The CDR3 extends over 15 residues, inclusive of both ends. CDR1 SEHNR and CDR2 FQNEAQ come from the germline V gene (reference sequence). This CDR3 is CASSGGTSSQETQHL.

There are many counts of this clonotype. The chain uses TRBV20-1 and TRBJ2-5; 10 positions agree with TRBD2. This CDR3 is 13 amino acids long. Germline V gives CDR1 DFQATT, CDR2 SNEGSKA (reference sequence). V shed 3 bases, J shed 4 bases, and the junction held 2 bases outside the gene matches. The CDR3 protein is CSARVAGGETQYF. CDR3 coding DNA: TGCAGTGCTAGGGTAGCGGGAGGAGAGACCCAGTACTTC.

This clonotype came up many times. V is TRBV6-4 and J is TRBJ2-5, with 12 bases lining up with TRBD2. CDR1 is MRHNA, CDR2 SNTAGT, per germline. Unmatched junction bases numbered 5, after V lost 8 bases and J lost 1 base. The CDR3 is 15 amino acids. The CDR3 protein is CASAGTSGPQETQYF. The CDR3, as DNA: TGTGCCAGCGCGGGGACTAGCGGGCCCCAAGAGACCCAGTACTTC.